A single sample is the source of the 8 T cell receptor beta chains below, sequenced in a study of pediatric ulcerative colitis. TCRdb's table, derived via immunoSEQ multiplex PCR, lists solely in-frame clones and lacks some. The sample includes 55,000 to 80,000 clones, about 80% of them seen just once. The sequencing sample was made of blood. The source is a boy aged 5 to 17 with moderate ulcerative colitis.

This clone was seen a few times. This sequence joins TRBV7-3 and TRBJ1-1; D not resolved. Germline CDR1 is SGHTA and CDR2 is FQGTGA. This CDR3 comprises 13 residues. The V gene lost 2 bases and the J gene lost 0 bases, with 4 bases spanning the gap. CDR3 loop: CASSLGMNTEAFF. In DNA form, the CDR3 reads TGTGCCAGCAGCTTAGGAATGAACACTGAAGCTTTCTTT.

This clone showed up just a few times. The chain recombines TRBV6-5 with TRBJ1-2, with D possibly being TRBD1 (5 bases). This CDR3 comprises 14 residues. Trimming pared 7 bases from V and 8 bases from J, leaving 20 bases between. Germline values: CDR1 MNHEY, CDR2 SVGAGI. The chain's CDR3 is CASKDGGSGRGYTF. The DNA for the CDR3 is TGTGCCAGCAAGGACGGGGGATCTGGTCGCGGCTACACCTTC.

The V call is TRBV29-1, the J call TRBJ1-2; 7 bases fit TRBD1. The CDR3 has 15 residues. Per the germline V gene, CDR1 is SQVTM and CDR2 is ANQGSEA. V lost 7 bases and J lost 4; bases outside the gene matches: 15. This chain's CDR3 is CSAENRTGPRYGYTF. The CDR3 bases are TGCAGCGCTGAGAATCGGACAGGACCACGCTATGGCTACACCTTC.

This clone was picked up a small number of times. The chain combines TRBV18 with TRBJ1-1; 7 bases align to TRBD1. Per germline, CDR1 KGHSH and CDR2 LQKENI. The CDR3 loop spans 14 amino acids. The junction had 2 bases not matched to a gene; V was cut back by 1 base and J by 3 bases. The CDR3 spells CASSPQGADTEAFF. CDR3 DNA: TGTGCCAGCTCACCACAGGGGGCGGACACTGAAGCTTTCTTT.

This clone appeared once. This chain links TRBV18 with TRBJ1-2; the match to TRBD1 covers 9 bases. V was clipped by 0 bases and J by 6 bases; unmatched bases: 5. From germline, CDR1 is KGHSH and CDR2 LQKENI. CDR3 length: 15 residues. CDR3 nucleotides: TGTGCCAGCTCACCACCGGACAGGGGACGAAATGGCTACACCTTC. As protein: CASSPPDRGRNGYTF.

CDR3 nucleotide sequence: TGTGCCAGCAGGATCCGGGACAGGGTAGGGGGCTACACCTTC. Amino acids: CASRIRDRVGGYTF. The V call is TRBV2, the J call TRBJ1-2, with 9 bases lining up with TRBD1. Losses at the gene ends were 6 bases for V and 8 bases for J; bases not matched to a gene: 10. Germline-derived CDR1 and CDR2 are SNHLY and FYNNEI. The CDR3 totals 14 residues.

This chain uses TRBV5-4 with TRBJ1-2; perhaps TRBD1 as D (5 bases). The CDR3 loop spans 14 amino acids. The germline CDR1 and CDR2 sequences are SGHNT and YYREEE (reference sequence). Trimming took off 5 bases at V and 0 bases at J, with 11 bases between the two ends. This chain's CDR3 is CASSETASNYGYTF. The CDR3, as DNA: TGTGCCAGCAGTGAGACAGCGTCTAACTATGGCTACACCTTC.

This clone has a handful of counts. The V gene is TRBV7-8, the J gene TRBJ2-1, with D perhaps assigned TRBD1 or TRBD2 (5 bases each). Deletions cut 0 bases from V and 0 bases from J, with 12 bases between. Germline CDR1 reads SGHVS; CDR2 reads FQNEAQ. This CDR3 has 17 residues. The CDR3 reads CASSLAEKGSSYNEQFF. CDR3 coding DNA: TGTGCCAGCAGCTTAGCCGAAAAGGGGAGCTCCTACAATGAGCAGTTCTTC.